This T cell receptor (beta chain) was identified in a study of cytomegalovirus exposure and HLA in healthy donors. In the PCR, 60 Vbeta and 13 Jbeta primers were used. The table came from immunoSEQ multiplex PCR; TCRdb's copy has only in-frame clones and leaves some out. The table includes some 90,000 clones, 70% to 80% detected once. CDR3 length equals 15 residues. The V and J ends lost 5 bases and 4 bases, in that order; junction bases with no gene match: 8. Per germline, CDR1 PRHDT and CDR2 FYEKMQ (reference sequence). The sequenced sample was PBMCs. This chain joins TRBV13 and TRBJ1-3; 7 nucleotides agree with TRBD1. The receptor's source is a man in his fifties or sixties in good health and CMV-seronegative. For the CDR3, the DNA is TGTGCCAGCAGCCCAGGACAGGTGTGGGGAAACACCATATATTTT. Translating it yields CASSPGQVWGNTIYF.